The 32 T cell receptor beta chains given below trace back to one sample, sequenced in a study of cytomegalovirus exposure and HLA in healthy donors. In the PCR, 60 Vbeta and 13 Jbeta primers were used. Sequenced by immunoSEQ multiplex PCR; TCRdb stores in-frame clones only, minus some. The profile shows roughly 130,000 clones, over 75% of them singletons. Sequenced material: PBMCs. Receptors were obtained from a woman between 35 and 50 years old in good health and CMV-seropositive.

This chain joins TRBV10-3 and TRBJ1-3; no definite D call. Per germline, CDR1 ENHRY and CDR2 SYGVKD. V dropped 4 bases and J dropped 7 bases, with 11 bases sitting between them. The CDR3 spans 13 residues. The DNA for the CDR3 is TGTGCCATCAGTGCAGGACTCGGCAACACCATATATTTT. Amino acid sequence: CAISAGLGNTIYF.

The rearrangement uses TRBV5-8 and TRBJ2-5, with D possibly being TRBD1 (5 bases). The V end lost 1 base, the J end lost 3 bases, and 10 bases lay between the germline ends. This CDR3 contains 14 residues. Germline CDR1 SGHTS, CDR2 YDEGEE. The DNA of the CDR3 is TGTGCCAGCAGCTTGTCTCCACAGGAAGAGACCCAGTACTTC. This encodes CASSLSPQEETQYF. The complete variable domain, with remaining parts taken from reference TRBV5-8 and TRBJ2-5, reads EAGVTQSPTHLIKTRGQQATLRCSPISGHTSVYWYQQALGLGLQFLLWYDEGEERNRGNFPPRFSGRQFPNYSSELNVNALELEDSALYLCASSLSPQEETQYFGPGTRLLVL.

The chain couples TRBV5-1 to TRBJ2-7, with D maybe TRBD1 (6 bases). CDR1 SGHRS and CDR2 YFSETQ come from the germline V gene. The V end lost 5 bases, the J end lost 3 bases, and 12 bases lay between the germline ends. The CDR3 is 13 amino acids. The CDR3 sequence: CASRLDSIYEQYF. CDR3 DNA sequence: TGCGCCAGCAGACTGGACAGTATCTACGAGCAGTACTTC.

The sample holds a few counts of this clone. The chain links TRBV21-1 to TRBJ1-5; the table gives TRBD1 as D, unverified against the DNA. TRBV21-1 is labeled a pseudogene. The CDR3 has 17 residues. In DNA form, the CDR3 reads TGTGCCAGCAGCCCCCGAGACAGGGAGGTCCTTCATCAGCCCCAGCATTTT. Encoded protein: CASSPRDREVLHQPQHF.

J is TRBJ2-6 and V is TRBV27; 9 nucleotides align to TRBD1. CDR3 length: 19 residues. CDR1 and CDR2 from the germline V gene are MNHEY and SMNVEV (reference sequence). J lost 0 bases, V lost 3 bases, and 9 bases had no gene match. The CDR3 DNA is TGTGCCAGCAGTTTCCTACCGGGACAGGGTAGCTCTGGGGCCAACGTCCTGACTTTC. It encodes CASSFLPGQGSSGANVLTF.

The chain couples TRBV28 to TRBJ2-7; D is perhaps TRBD1 (6 bases). This CDR3 spans 13 amino acids. CDR1 and CDR2 from the germline V gene are MDHEN and SYDVKM. Trimming cost V 6 bases and J 0 bases, with 9 bases left between them. The CDR3 protein is CASRSGHSYEQYF. CDR3 nucleotide sequence: TGTGCCAGCAGGTCGGGACACTCCTACGAGCAGTACTTC.

The chain couples TRBV7-9 to TRBJ1-5, with D tentatively TRBD1 (5 bases). V was pared by 2 bases and J by 1 base, with 9 bases between. Germline lookup yields CDR1 SEHNR and CDR2 FQNEAQ (reference sequence). The CDR3 spans 15 residues. The DNA for the CDR3 is TGTGCCAGCAGCTTACGCGGGGACAGCAATCAGCCCCAGCATTTT. The encoded protein is CASSLRGDSNQPQHF. The variable domain in full, with the rest retrieved from reference TRBV7-9 and TRBJ1-5, is DTGVSQNPRHKITKRGQNVTFRCDPISEHNRLYWYRQTLGQGPEFLTYFQNEAQLEKSRLLSDRFSAERPKGSFSTLEIQRTEQGDSAMYLCASSLRGDSNQPQHFGDGTRLSIL.

The gene calls are TRBV4-2 and TRBJ2-1, with TRBD2 matching 7 bases. CDR1 and CDR2 from the germline V gene are LGHNA and YNFKEQ. Losses at the gene ends were 2 bases for V and 3 bases for J; bases not matched to a gene: 10. This CDR3 contains 17 residues. DNA of the CDR3: TGTGCCAGCAGCCAAACCAGCGTAGCGGGCCGCTACAATGAGCAGTTCTTC. As protein: CASSQTSVAGRYNEQFF.

V and J are TRBV7-6 and TRBJ2-3; a weak D match, TRBD2 (6 bases). Germline-derived CDR1 and CDR2 are SGHVS and FNYEAQ. The V end was cut by 1 base, the J end by 2 bases, with 19 bases between. CDR3 length: 18 amino acids. The CDR3 spells CASSLVPIPRLVTDTQYF. The CDR3 DNA sequence: TGTGCCAGCAGCTTAGTCCCCATCCCCAGACTAGTCACAGATACGCAGTATTTT. Together with reference TRBV7-6 and TRBJ2-3, the CDR3 gives the full variable domain: GAGVSQSPRYKVTKRGQDVALRCDPISGHVSLYWYRQALGQGPEFLTYFNYEAQQDKSGLPNDRFSAERPEGSISTLTIQRTEQRDSAMYRCASSLVPIPRLVTDTQYFGPGTRLTVL.

This rearrangement joins TRBV10-2 to TRBJ1-2, with 9 nucleotides matching TRBD1. The CDR3 runs 15 residues. Germline loops: CDR1 WSHSY, CDR2 SAAADI. Trimming cost V 4 bases and J 2 bases; bases outside gene matches: 5. CDR3 loop: CASSGGTGWNYGYTF. The CDR3 coding sequence is TGCGCCAGCAGTGGGGGGACAGGGTGGAACTATGGCTACACCTTC.

The chain couples TRBV7-3 to TRBJ2-3, with D perhaps TRBD1 (5 bases). In germline, CDR1 is SGHTA, CDR2 FQGTGA. The CDR3 spans 15 residues. The V gene lost 2 bases and the J gene lost 1 base, with 10 bases spanning the gap. The CDR3 loop reads CASSLQGPGTDTQYF. The CDR3 DNA reads TGTGCCAGCAGCTTACAGGGCCCGGGCACAGATACGCAGTATTTT.

The V call is TRBV19, the J call TRBJ1-5, with 10 bases that match TRBD1. The CDR3 runs to 17 residues. Per the germline V gene, CDR1 is LNHDA and CDR2 is SQIVND (reference sequence). V lost 5 bases and J lost 0; bases outside the gene matches: 7. The chain's CDR3 is CASSSGQGIYSNQPQHF. The CDR3 DNA is TGTGCCAGTAGTTCGGGACAGGGGATATATAGCAATCAGCCCCAGCATTTT.

The chain employs TRBV27 and TRBJ2-1; 11 bases map to TRBD2. Germline V gives CDR1 MNHEY, CDR2 SMNVEV (reference sequence). The CDR3 is 20 amino acids. V was pared by 5 bases and J by 3 bases, with 18 bases of the junction left unmatched. The CDR3 sequence is CASSTRTGLTSGSFYNEQFF. In nucleotides, the CDR3 is TGTGCCAGCAGTACGCGGACAGGGCTAACTAGCGGGAGTTTCTACAATGAGCAGTTCTTC.

The gene calls are TRBV6-5 and TRBJ1-2, with D possibly TRBD1 on 6 matching bases. This CDR3 has 16 amino acids. From germline, CDR1 is MNHEY and CDR2 SVGAGI. Between the trimmed V and J ends, which lost 4 bases and 10 bases, there was a span of 25 bases. The CDR3 DNA sequence: TGTGCCAGCAGTTGGGCCGGATCCGGGACACCGTGGGACTACACCTTC. Amino acid sequence: CASSWAGSGTPWDYTF.

The rearrangement links TRBV10-3 to TRBJ2-5; TRBD1 matches at 10 bases. The germline V gene has CDR1 ENHRY and CDR2 SYGVKD. The V and J ends lost 3 bases and 11 bases, in that order; junction bases with no gene match: 21. The length of the CDR3 is 18 residues. The CDR3 nucleotides are TGTGCCATCAGTGACTACCGGGACAGGGGTCAGCCAAGGCGGGAGCAGTACTTC. Its protein is CAISDYRDRGQPRREQYF.

The V gene is TRBV7-8, the J gene TRBJ1-1; 7 bases are a match to TRBD1. This CDR3 is built from 15 residues. Per germline, CDR1 SGHVS and CDR2 FQNEAQ. Trimming took 2 bases from V and 4 from J; bases not matched to a gene: 7. The CDR3 nucleotides are TGTGCCAGCAGCTTAAGGACAGGCGGCGGCACTGAAGCTTTCTTT. Encoded protein: CASSLRTGGGTEAFF.

This chain links TRBV28 with TRBJ2-3, with D hard to call. CDR1 is MDHEN, CDR2 SYDVKM, per germline. The CDR3 has 14 residues. With 9 bases removed from V and 0 bases from J, the gap between germline ends came to 13 bases. This chain's CDR3 is CASSVVSSTDTQYF. DNA for the CDR3: TGTGCCAGTTCCGTCGTTTCTAGCACAGATACGCAGTATTTT.

This chain links TRBV6-1 with TRBJ1-3; no firm D call. V gave up 8 bases and J gave up 0 bases, with 8 bases separating them. CDR1 is MNHNS and CDR2 is SASEGT in the germline V gene. This CDR3 contains 13 residues. The CDR3 region is CASEYSSGNTIYF. In DNA, the CDR3 is TGTGCCAGCGAGTACAGCTCTGGAAACACCATATATTTT.

This clone was counted once. This chain uses TRBV2 with TRBJ2-3, with TRBD2 matching 9 bases. The V and J ends lost 4 bases and 1 base, in that order; junction bases with no gene match: 3. There are 15 residues in the CDR3. Per the germline V gene, CDR1 is SNHLY and CDR2 is FYNNEI. CDR3 residues: CASSVIAGGTDTQYF. CDR3 sequence (DNA): TGTGCCAGCAGTGTTATAGCGGGGGGCACAGATACGCAGTATTTT.

J is TRBJ1-2 and V is TRBV9; TRBD1 is a possible D gene (5 bases). CDR1 SGDLS and CDR2 YYNGEE come from the germline V gene. Trimming removed 4 bases from V and 0 bases from J, with 19 bases in between. The CDR3 consists of 17 residues. CDR3 in DNA: TGTGCCAGCAGCCAAAGTATGACACAGGTCGCTAACTATGGCTACACCTTC. It codes for CASSQSMTQVANYGYTF. Together with reference TRBV9 and TRBJ1-2, the CDR3 gives the full variable domain: DSGVTQTPKHLITATGQRVTLRCSPRSGDLSVYWYQQSLDQGLQFLIQYYNGEERAKGNILERFSAQQFPDLHSELNLSSLELGDSALYFCASSQSMTQVANYGYTFGSGTRLTVV.

CDR3 protein: CASSARTVIQNIQYF. The DNA of the CDR3 is TGTGCCAGTAGTGCCCGGACAGTGATACAAAACATTCAGTACTTC. The genes are TRBV19 and TRBJ2-4; maybe TRBD1 (6 bases). The CDR3 length is 15 residues. V was trimmed by 5 bases and J by 5 bases, leaving 16 bases between them. The germline CDR1 and CDR2 sequences are LNHDA and SQIVND (reference sequence).

Regarding this clone: Other DNA sequences within the sample encode an identical CDR3. V is TRBV19 and J is TRBJ1-1; D not certain. CDR3 size: 15 residues. The germline gives CDR1 LNHDA, CDR2 SQIVND (reference sequence). V lost 3 bases and J lost 0, with 11 bases in between. The CDR3 bases are TGTGCCAGTAGTATTAGTTCGGGGATGAACACTGAAGCTTTCTTT. It codes for CASSISSGMNTEAFF.

The rearrangement uses TRBV13 and TRBJ2-5; 8 nucleotides line up with TRBD1. From germline, CDR1 is PRHDT and CDR2 FYEKMQ (reference sequence). V lost 4 bases to trimming and J lost 5 bases; unmatched junction nucleotides: 12. This CDR3 has 16 amino acids. The CDR3 DNA is TGTGCCAGCAGCTCCCGGCGGCAGGGGGCGGAGGAGACCCAGTACTTC. It codes for CASSSRRQGAEETQYF.

The genes are TRBV9 and TRBJ2-3, with 13 nucleotides matching TRBD2. This CDR3 is built from 15 residues. Germline lookup yields CDR1 SGDLS and CDR2 YYNGEE. V was pared by 3 bases and J by 4 bases, with 2 bases of the junction left unmatched. CDR3 nucleotide sequence: TGTGCCAGCAGCGGACTAGCGGGAGGCTCAGATACGCAGTATTTT. It translates to CASSGLAGGSDTQYF.

The gene calls are TRBV27 and TRBJ1-5; 8 bases line up with TRBD1. Germline V gives CDR1 MNHEY, CDR2 SMNVEV (reference sequence). The CDR3 runs to 14 residues. Unmatched junction bases numbered 2, after V lost 5 bases and J lost 2 bases. The CDR3 spells CASSPTGGNQPQHF. The CDR3 nucleotides read TGTGCCAGCAGTCCGACAGGGGGCAATCAGCCCCAGCATTTT.

The table lists this clone with a count of one. This rearrangement joins TRBV28 to TRBJ2-1; 8 bases map to TRBD2. Germline loops: CDR1 MDHEN, CDR2 SYDVKM. This CDR3 has 14 residues. J gave up 6 bases and V 5 bases, and 6 bases lay outside the gene matches. CDR3 residues: CASSLRTSTNEQFF. CDR3 bases: TGTGCCAGCAGTCTACGGACTAGCACCAATGAGCAGTTCTTC.

The V call is TRBV25-1, the J call TRBJ1-2; TRBD1 is a possible D gene (5 bases). V was cut by 2 bases and J by 7 bases, with 8 bases left in between. The CDR3 length is 12 residues. Germline V gives CDR1 MGHDK, CDR2 SYGVNS. For the CDR3, the DNA is TGTGCCAGCAGTGAAGGAGGGGCTGGCTACACCTTC. Protein sequence: CASSEGGAGYTF.

The chain carries TRBV9 and TRBJ2-7, with 9 bases fitting TRBD2. This CDR3 region has 20 residues. CDR1 is SGDLS, CDR2 YYNGEE, per germline. The trim removed 0 bases at V and 3 bases at J, leaving 19 bases unmatched. The CDR3 loop is CASSVGGGGRANGAIYEQYF. The CDR3 coding sequence is TGTGCCAGCAGCGTAGGGGGGGGCGGGAGGGCCAACGGGGCTATCTACGAGCAGTACTTC.

This chain joins TRBV19 and TRBJ1-4; 7 positions agree with TRBD1. J gave up 13 bases and V 5 bases, and 10 bases lay outside the gene matches. The CDR3 contains 13 residues. CDR1 is LNHDA, CDR2 SQIVND, per germline (reference sequence). The CDR3 loop reads CASSDSGGTGLFF. The CDR3 region has the DNA TGTGCCAGTAGTGACTCAGGGGGTACCGGACTGTTTTTT.

The rearrangement uses TRBV6-1 and TRBJ1-4; 7 bases map to TRBD1. The CDR3 sequence is 14 residues long. J was trimmed by 7 bases and V by 4 bases; bases with no gene match: 6. The germline V gene encodes CDR1 MNHNS and CDR2 SASEGT. Here the CDR3 reads CASSVGRGIEKLFF. In nucleotides, the CDR3 is TGTGCCAGCAGTGTGGGCAGGGGGATTGAAAAACTGTTTTTT.

This chain links TRBV11-3 with TRBJ2-3; 7 bases are a match to TRBD1. V lost 5 bases and J lost 2; bases outside the gene matches: 4. Per the germline V gene, CDR1 is SGHNT and CDR2 is YENEEA. The CDR3 sequence is 14 residues long. CDR3 amino acids: CASSRDRVTDTQYF. The DNA for the CDR3 is TGTGCCAGCAGCCGCGACAGGGTCACAGATACGCAGTATTTT.

The chain joins TRBV7-2 to TRBJ2-7, with a possible D match to TRBD2 (6 bases). The CDR3 spans 14 residues. With 4 bases removed from V and 5 bases from J, the gap between germline ends came to 15 bases. Per germline, CDR1 SGHTA and CDR2 FQGNSA. CDR3 in amino acids: CASSSPGLFNEQYF. DNA of the CDR3: TGTGCCAGCAGCTCCCCGGGACTTTTCAACGAGCAGTACTTC.